One sample yielded the 11 T cell receptor beta chains listed below, sequenced in a study of CDR3 diversity in severe acne. In TCRdb, the PCR reads were re-called with MiXCR into one record per CDR3 protein. The sample records approximately 84,000 distinct CDR3 sequences, under 65% being singletons. The sample taken for sequencing was blood. These TCRs come from a male donor in good health, without acne.

CDR3 in DNA: TGCGCCAGCAGCTTGGGGACGGAACCCCGGGAGACCCAGTACTTC. Translation gives CASSLGTEPRETQYF. This chain connects TRBV5-1 to TRBJ2-5; the D is unclear. Deletions cut 0 bases from V and 5 bases from J, with 14 bases between. The CDR3 sequence is 15 residues long. The germline CDR1 and CDR2 sequences are SGHRS and YFSETQ.

The chain combines TRBV2 with TRBJ2-7; a weak D match, TRBD2 (5 bases). This CDR3 is built from 14 residues. V lost 2 bases and J 3 bases, leaving 11 bases between the germline ends. CDR1 is SNHLY, CDR2 FYNNEI, per germline. CDR3 region: CASSERAEYYEQYF. CDR3 sequence (DNA): TGTGCCAGCAGTGAAAGAGCGGAATACTACGAGCAGTACTTC.

This clonotype occurred many times. The chain carries TRBV12-3 or TRBV12-4 and TRBJ2-5, with D hard to call. V gave up 3 bases and J gave up 5 bases, with 4 bases separating them. The CDR3 has 11 residues. CDR3 coding DNA: TGTGCCAGCAGTTTGAGGGAGACCCAGTACTTC. Protein product: CASSLRETQYF.

On this clonotype itself: Germline is not matched at one junction end, which may reflect a read error. The chain has TRBV7-2 and TRBJ2-7; 9 bases are a match to TRBD1. The CDR3 length is 14 residues. The germline V gene encodes CDR1 SGHTA and CDR2 FQGNSA. CDR3 sequence: CASSQGQGTYERYF. The CDR3 nucleotides read TGTGCCAGCAGCCAAGGACAGGGGACCTACGAGCGGTACTTC.

A word on this clonotype: A much larger clone is a single base away; this may be a read error. The chain couples TRBV24-1 to TRBJ1-2; no reliable D call. The CDR3 has 15 residues. V dropped 4 bases and J dropped 2 bases, with 13 bases sitting between them. The germline CDR1 and CDR2 sequences are KGHDR and SFDVKD. The CDR3 DNA follows: TGTGCCACCAGTGACCGGATAGCCAGGAACTATGGCTACACCTTC. Protein product: CATSDRIARNYGYTF.

This clonotype was seen a handful of times. V usage is TRBV5-1 and J usage is TRBJ2-6, with D possibly being TRBD2 (6 bases). V lost 4 bases, J lost 0 bases, and 11 bases lay in between. The CDR3 loop spans 16 amino acids. The germline V gene has CDR1 SGHRS and CDR2 YFSETQ. CDR3 in amino acids: CASSPGGLSGANVLTF. The CDR3 DNA follows: TGCGCCAGCAGCCCTGGGGGACTCTCTGGGGCCAACGTCCTGACTTTC.

This clonotype was counted only a few times. The chain couples TRBV2 to TRBJ2-5; 9 bases agree with TRBD1. V lost 6 bases, J lost 1 base, and 3 bases stayed unmatched. The CDR3 contains 14 residues. Germline CDR1 and CDR2: SNHLY and FYNNEI. The CDR3 is CASRYRGLQETQYF. The DNA for the CDR3 is TGTGCCAGCAGGTACAGGGGGCTCCAAGAGACCCAGTACTTC.

The sample holds a few counts of this clonotype. The J gene is TRBJ1-6, the V gene TRBV7-2; perhaps TRBD1 as D (5 bases). CDR3 length: 14 amino acids. Germline V lookup: CDR1 SGHTA, CDR2 FQGNSA. V was clipped by 5 bases and J by 10 bases, with 15 bases between them. The CDR3 bases are TGTGCCAGCAGCCCCCCGGGCAGGGACTCACCCCTCCACTTT. This codes for CASSPPGRDSPLHF.

This sequence joins TRBV10-3 and TRBJ2-7; 11 nucleotides match TRBD1. The CDR3 extends over 16 amino acids. V dropped 7 bases and J dropped 0; count of bases not matched to a gene: 8. Germline values: CDR1 ENHRY, CDR2 SYGVKD. CDR3: CAITAGQGASSYEQYF. DNA for the CDR3: TGTGCCATCACCGCCGGACAGGGGGCGAGCTCCTACGAGCAGTACTTC.

This clonotype was detected ten times or more. The chain recombines TRBV6-1 with TRBJ1-3; D uncertain. Germline V gene data show CDR1 as MNHNS and CDR2 as SASEGT. Trimming removed 6 bases at V and 4 bases at J, with 10 bases between. The CDR3 spans 13 residues. The CDR3 here is CASRSSSGNTIYF. The CDR3 DNA is TGTGCCAGCAGGTCCTCGTCCGGAAACACCATATATTTT.

V and J are TRBV5-6 and TRBJ2-5; TRBD2 matches 15 bases. This CDR3 region has 17 residues. CDR1 and CDR2 (germline): SGHDT, YYEEEE. The V and J ends lost 5 bases and 5 bases, in that order; junction bases with no gene match: 10. The CDR3 coding sequence is TGTGCCAGCAGTCCTCAACCCGGGACTAGCGGGGGGGAGACCCAGTACTTC. Protein sequence: CASSPQPGTSGGETQYF.